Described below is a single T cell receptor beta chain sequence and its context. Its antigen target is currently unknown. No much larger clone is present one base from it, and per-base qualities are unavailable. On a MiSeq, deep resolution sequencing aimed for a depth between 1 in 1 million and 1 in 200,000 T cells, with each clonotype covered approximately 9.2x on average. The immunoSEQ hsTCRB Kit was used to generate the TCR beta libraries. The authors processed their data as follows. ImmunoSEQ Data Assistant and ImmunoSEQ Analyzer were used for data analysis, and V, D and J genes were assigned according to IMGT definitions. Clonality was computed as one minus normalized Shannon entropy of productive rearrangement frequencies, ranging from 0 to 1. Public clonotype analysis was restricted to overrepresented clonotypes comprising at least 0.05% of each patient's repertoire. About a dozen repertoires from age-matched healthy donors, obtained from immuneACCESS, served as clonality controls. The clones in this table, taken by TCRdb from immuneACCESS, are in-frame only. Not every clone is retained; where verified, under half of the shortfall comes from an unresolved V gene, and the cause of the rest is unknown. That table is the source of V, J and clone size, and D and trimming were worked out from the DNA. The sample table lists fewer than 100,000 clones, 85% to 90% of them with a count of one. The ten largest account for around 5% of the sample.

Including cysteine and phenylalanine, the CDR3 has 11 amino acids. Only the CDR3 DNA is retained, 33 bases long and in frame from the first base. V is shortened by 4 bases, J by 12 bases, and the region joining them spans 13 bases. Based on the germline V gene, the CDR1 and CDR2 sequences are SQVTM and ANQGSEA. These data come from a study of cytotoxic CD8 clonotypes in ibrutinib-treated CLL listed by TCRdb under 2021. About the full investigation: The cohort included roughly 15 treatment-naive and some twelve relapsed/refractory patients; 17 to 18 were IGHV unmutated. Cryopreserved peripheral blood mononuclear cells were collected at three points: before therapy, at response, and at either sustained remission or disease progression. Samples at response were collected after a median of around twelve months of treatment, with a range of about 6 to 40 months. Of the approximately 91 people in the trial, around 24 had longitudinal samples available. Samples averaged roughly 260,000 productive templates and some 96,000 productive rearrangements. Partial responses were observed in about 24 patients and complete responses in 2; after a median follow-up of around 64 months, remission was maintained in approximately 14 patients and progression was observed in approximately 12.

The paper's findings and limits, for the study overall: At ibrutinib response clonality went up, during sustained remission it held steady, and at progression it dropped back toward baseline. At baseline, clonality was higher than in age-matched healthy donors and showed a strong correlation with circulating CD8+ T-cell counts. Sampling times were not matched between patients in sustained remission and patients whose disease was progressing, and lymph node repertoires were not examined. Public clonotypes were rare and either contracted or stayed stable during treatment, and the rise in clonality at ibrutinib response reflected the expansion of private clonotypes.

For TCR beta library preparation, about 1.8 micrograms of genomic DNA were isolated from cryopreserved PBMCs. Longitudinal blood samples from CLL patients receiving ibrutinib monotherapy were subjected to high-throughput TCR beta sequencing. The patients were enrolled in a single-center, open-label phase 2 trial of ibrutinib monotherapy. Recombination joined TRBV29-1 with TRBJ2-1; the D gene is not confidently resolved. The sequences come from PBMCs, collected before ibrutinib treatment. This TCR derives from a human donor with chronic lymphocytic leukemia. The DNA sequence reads TGCAGCGTTGTGGGTGACCGCGGGCAGTTCTTC. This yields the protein CSVVGDRGQFF.